These T cell receptor beta chains were read from a single sample in a study of cytomegalovirus exposure and HLA in healthy donors. Clones were read by immunoSEQ multiplex PCR, and TCRdb kept only the in-frame ones, dropping some. The data hold tens of thousands of clones, with 60% to 80% observed a single time. Sequenced: PBMCs. All receptors come from a woman aged 45 to 65 in good health and CMV-seropositive. Each CDR3 is given with its conserved first and last residue. Each record gives: J gene, V gene, D gene, clone size, CDR3 protein, CDR3 DNA. The D gene is left open where the match is weak. Clone size is not always given. Where it is, it says once, few, many or a class for expanded clones.

J: TRBJ2-2
V: TRBV6-7
D: .
size: .
CDR3: CASSKGLQVGELFF
DNA: TGTGCCAGCAGTAAGGGACTCCAGGTCGGGGAGCTGTTTTTT

J: TRBJ2-1
V: TRBV29-1
D: TRBD1
size: .
CDR3: CSVKSRTGNEQFF
DNA: TGCAGCGTCAAGTCGAGGACAGGGAATGAGCAGTTCTTC

J: TRBJ1-1
V: TRBV19
D: .
size: .
CDR3: CASSPRGGAIEAFF
DNA: TGTGCCAGTAGTCCCCGCGGGGGGGCTATTGAAGCTTTCTTT

J: TRBJ1-5
V: TRBV19
D: .
size: .
CDR3: CASSIRGWDQPQHF
DNA: TGTGCCAGTAGTATCAGGGGTTGGGATCAGCCCCAGCATTTT

J: TRBJ2-7
V: TRBV30
D: TRBD2
size: .
CDR3: CAWSRGRAYEQYF
DNA: TGTGCCTGGAGTCGCGGGAGGGCCTACGAGCAGTACTTC

J: TRBJ1-1
V: TRBV5-8
D: .
size: .
CDR3: CASSLDRLTEAFF
DNA: TGTGCCAGCAGCTTGGACAGGCTTACTGAAGCTTTCTTT

J: TRBJ1-5
V: TRBV2
D: .
size: .
CDR3: CASRAEGGQPQHF
DNA: TGTGCCAGCAGGGCTGAAGGGGGTCAGCCCCAGCATTTT

J: TRBJ1-4
V: TRBV4-1
D: .
size: .
CDR3: CASSSQQATNEKLFF
DNA: TGCGCCAGCAGCTCCCAGCAGGCAACTAATGAAAAACTGTTTTTT

J: TRBJ2-7
V: TRBV5-4
D: TRBD2
size: .
CDR3: CASSLVSSGNYEQYF
DNA: TGTGCCAGCAGCTTGGTGTCTAGCGGAAATTACGAGCAGTACTTC

J: TRBJ2-7
V: TRBV7-8
D: TRBD2
size: .
CDR3: CASSGRTSGSPHEQYF
DNA: TGTGCCAGCAGCGGCCGGACTAGCGGGTCACCCCACGAGCAGTACTTC

J: TRBJ2-1
V: TRBV5-6
D: TRBD2
size: once
CDR3: CASSLVASGRAQYNEQFF
DNA: TGTGCCAGCAGCTTGGTTGCTAGCGGGAGGGCCCAATACAATGAGCAGTTCTTC

J: TRBJ2-7
V: TRBV15
D: TRBD1
size: .
CDR3: CATSIRQGRDEQYF
DNA: TGTGCCACCAGCATCCGACAGGGACGCGACGAGCAGTACTTC

J: TRBJ2-1
V: TRBV19
D: TRBD2
size: .
CDR3: CASKGLADFYNEQFF
DNA: TGTGCCAGTAAAGGACTAGCGGATTTCTACAATGAGCAGTTCTTC

J: TRBJ2-5
V: TRBV11-2
D: .
size: .
CDR3: CASNLGHPQETQYF
DNA: TGTGCCAGCAACTTGGGACATCCACAAGAGACCCAGTACTTC

J: TRBJ1-5
V: TRBV28
D: .
size: .
CDR3: CASSLGVGWQPQHF
DNA: TGTGCCAGCAGCCTAGGGGTAGGGTGGCAGCCCCAGCATTTT

J: TRBJ2-5
V: TRBV20-1
D: .
size: .
CDR3: CSGPQETQYF
DNA: TGCAGTGGTCCTCAAGAGACCCAGTACTTC

J: TRBJ1-1
V: TRBV5-1
D: .
size: once
CDR3: CASSLAGGPNTEAFF
DNA: TGCGCCAGCAGCTTGGCCGGGGGACCTAACACTGAAGCTTTCTTT

J: TRBJ2-5
V: TRBV6-5
D: .
size: once
CDR3: CASSYRYQETQYF
DNA: TGTGCCAGCAGTTACCGGTACCAAGAGACCCAGTACTTC

J: TRBJ2-3
V: TRBV5-1
D: .
size: .
CDR3: CASSVSGTDTQYF
DNA: TGCGCCAGCAGCGTTAGCGGCACAGATACGCAGTATTTT

J: TRBJ2-3
V: TRBV11-3
D: .
size: once
CDR3: CASSPRAGMAGTDTQYF
DNA: TGTGCCAGCAGCCCCCGGGCAGGGATGGCCGGGACAGATACGCAGTATTTT

J: TRBJ2-7
V: TRBV28
D: TRBD2
size: .
CDR3: CASSFTGGESYEQYF
DNA: TGTGCCAGCAGTTTCACCGGGGGGGAATCCTACGAGCAGTACTTC

J: TRBJ2-1
V: TRBV30
D: TRBD2
size: .
CDR3: CAGDSGRAFNEQFF
DNA: TGTGCCGGCGATAGCGGGAGGGCGTTCAATGAGCAGTTCTTC

J: TRBJ2-2
V: TRBV5-1
D: TRBD2
size: .
CDR3: CASSYSGANTGELFF
DNA: TGCGCCAGCAGCTATAGCGGGGCGAACACCGGGGAGCTGTTTTTT

J: TRBJ2-1
V: TRBV5-6
D: .
size: once
CDR3: CASSSGATGYEQFF
DNA: TGTGCCAGCAGCTCAGGGGCTACTGGGTATGAGCAGTTCTTC

J: TRBJ2-6
V: TRBV15
D: .
size: .
CDR3: CATSRDASGSASGANVLTF
DNA: TGTGCCACCAGCAGAGACGCCAGCGGGTCCGCCTCTGGGGCCAACGTCCTGACTTTC

J: TRBJ2-1
V: TRBV5-1
D: .
size: .
CDR3: CASSLAATSNEQFF
DNA: TGCGCCAGCAGCTTGGCTGCTACGTCAAATGAGCAGTTCTTC

J: TRBJ2-7
V: TRBV11-2
D: .
size: .
CDR3: CASSLGGRGIYEQYF
DNA: TGTGCCAGCAGCTTGGGGGGGCGCGGAATTTACGAGCAGTACTTC

J: TRBJ2-7
V: TRBV28
D: TRBD2
size: .
CDR3: CASTLRTSGGYEQYF
DNA: TGTGCCAGCACCCTCCGGACTAGCGGGGGGTACGAGCAGTACTTC

J: TRBJ1-1
V: TRBV28
D: .
size: few
CDR3: CASSFSGGVFGTEAFF
DNA: TGTGCCAGCAGTTTCTCCGGTGGAGTTTTTGGAACTGAAGCTTTCTTT

J: TRBJ1-5
V: TRBV7-8
D: TRBD1
size: .
CDR3: CASSLGFGTGFQPQHF
DNA: TGTGCCAGCAGCTTAGGATTCGGGACAGGTTTTCAGCCCCAGCATTTT

J: TRBJ2-2
V: TRBV20-1
D: .
size: .
CDR3: CINRSAGELFF
DNA: TGCATTAACAGGTCCGCCGGGGAGCTGTTTTTT

J: TRBJ2-6
V: TRBV27
D: .
size: few
CDR3: CASSVDNSGANVLTF
DNA: TGTGCCAGCAGCGTTGACAACTCTGGGGCCAACGTCCTGACTTTC

J: TRBJ1-2
V: TRBV11-2
D: TRBD1
size: once
CDR3: CASSPDGTGDYGYTF
DNA: TGTGCCAGCAGCCCAGACGGGACAGGGGACTATGGCTACACCTTC

J: TRBJ2-7
V: TRBV5-1
D: TRBD2
size: .
CDR3: CASSAGPGLAGLNEQYF
DNA: TGCGCCAGCAGCGCCGGGCCGGGACTAGCGGGATTAAACGAGCAGTACTTC

J: TRBJ2-5
V: TRBV28
D: TRBD1
size: .
CDR3: CASSTPGTEETQYF
DNA: TGTGCCAGCAGTACCCCCGGGACAGAAGAGACCCAGTACTTC

J: TRBJ2-7
V: TRBV9
D: TRBD2
size: .
CDR3: CASSRLAGASYEQYF
DNA: TGTGCCAGCAGCCGTCTAGCGGGAGCCTCATACGAGCAGTACTTC

J: TRBJ2-7
V: TRBV5-4
D: .
size: .
CDR3: CASSLAGEYEQYF
DNA: TGTGCCAGCAGCTTGGCTGGGGAGTACGAGCAGTACTTC

J: TRBJ2-1
V: TRBV28
D: TRBD2
size: .
CDR3: CASSPSSGGYNEQFF
DNA: TGTGCCAGCAGTCCCTCTAGCGGGGGTTACAATGAGCAGTTCTTC

J: TRBJ2-7
V: TRBV15
D: .
size: .
CDR3: CATMGQDTYEQYF
DNA: TGTGCCACCATGGGTCAGGACACCTACGAGCAGTACTTC

J: TRBJ2-5
V: TRBV19
D: .
size: .
CDR3: CASSIWGGAGETQYF
DNA: TGTGCCAGTAGTATATGGGGGGGCGCAGGAGAGACCCAGTACTTC

J: TRBJ2-3
V: TRBV7-8
D: .
size: .
CDR3: CASSLARTGFVTDTQYF
DNA: TGTGCCAGCAGCTTAGCGCGCACAGGGTTCGTTACAGATACGCAGTATTTT

J: TRBJ1-1
V: TRBV11-2
D: TRBD1
size: .
CDR3: CASSLTTGAGTEAFF
DNA: TGTGCCAGCAGCTTAACAACAGGGGCGGGCACTGAAGCTTTCTTT

J: TRBJ2-7
V: TRBV27
D: TRBD1
size: .
CDR3: CASSLRDRGSEQYF
DNA: TGTGCCAGCAGTTTGAGGGACAGGGGATCCGAGCAGTACTTC

J: TRBJ1-3
V: TRBV5-8
D: .
size: .
CDR3: CASSRTGHPRDTIYF
DNA: TGTGCCAGCAGCCGAACCGGACACCCCAGAGACACCATATATTTT

J: TRBJ2-1
V: TRBV4-2
D: TRBD2
size: .
CDR3: CASSQVAPWTSGKGNEQFF
DNA: TGTGCCAGCAGCCAAGTCGCCCCCTGGACTAGCGGGAAGGGCAATGAGCAGTTCTTC

J: TRBJ2-1
V: TRBV7-9
D: .
size: few
CDR3: CASSLDAGNHEQFF
DNA: TGTGCCAGCAGCTTAGATGCGGGGAACCATGAGCAGTTCTTC

J: TRBJ2-7
V: TRBV6-5
D: .
size: .
CDR3: CASSPPTGWEQYF
DNA: TGTGCCAGCAGCCCCCCAACGGGTTGGGAGCAGTACTTC

J: TRBJ2-1
V: TRBV28
D: .
size: few
CDR3: CASKQPGGAWNEQFF
DNA: TGTGCCAGCAAGCAACCTGGGGGCGCCTGGAATGAGCAGTTCTTC

J: TRBJ1-4
V: TRBV9
D: TRBD1
size: once
CDR3: CASSAVTGANEKLFF
DNA: TGTGCCAGCAGCGCTGTGACAGGGGCTAATGAAAAACTGTTTTTT

J: TRBJ2-3
V: TRBV7-6
D: .
size: .
CDR3: CASSSHLTGPNPTDTQYF
DNA: TGTGCCAGCAGCTCGCATCTAACAGGTCCCAACCCCACAGATACGCAGTATTTT

J: TRBJ1-2
V: TRBV5-1
D: .
size: .
CDR3: CASRPTLTDNYGYTF
DNA: TGCGCCAGCAGACCAACTCTGACAGATAACTATGGCTACACCTTC

J: TRBJ2-1
V: TRBV21-1
D: .
size: .
CDR3: CASSKLAGATPNEQFF
DNA: TGTGCCAGCAGCAAACTAGCCGGAGCCACCCCAAATGAGCAGTTCTTC